The 18 T cell receptor beta chains below come from one sample, sequenced in a study of molecular identifiers for immune sequencing clone quantification. TCRdb reanalysed the PCR reads using MiXCR and keeps one entry per CDR3 protein. The repertoire holds some 100,000 distinct CDR3 sequences, 36% seen once, with about 4.2% in the top ten. Sequenced material: naive CD8+ T cells from blood, with Jurkat cell RNA spiked in. Described subset: FACS-sorted CD8+CD4-CCR7+CD45RA+ naive T cells. These receptor sequences come from a human donor in good health. Some libraries in this study had Jurkat cell RNA spiked in.

This clonotype came up a few times. CDR3 protein: CASSGTGTDTQYF. DNA of the CDR3: TGTGCCAGCAGTGGGACTGGCACAGATACGCAGTATTTT. The chain is built from TRBV2 and TRBJ2-3, with a tentative D call TRBD2 (5 bases). The CDR3 length is 13 residues. From germline, CDR1 is SNHLY and CDR2 FYNNEI. Trimming took 4 bases from V and 1 from J, leaving 6 bases between them.

This clonotype was found many times. This chain joins TRBV20-1 and TRBJ2-7; maybe TRBD2 (6 bases). There are 13 residues in the CDR3. V was shortened by 6 bases and J by 0 bases, with 12 bases between the two germline ends. Germline values: CDR1 DFQATT, CDR2 SNEGSKA (reference sequence). CDR3 DNA: TGCAGTGCCTCCGGGACTTTCTCCTACGAGCAGTACTTC. Translating it yields CSASGTFSYEQYF.

CDR3 sequence (DNA): TGTGCCAGCAGCATTAACTACAATGAGCAGTTCTTC. This translates into CASSINYNEQFF. This sequence joins TRBV7-6 and TRBJ2-1, with D unclear. The germline V gene encodes CDR1 SGHVS and CDR2 FNYEAQ. V was cut by 5 bases and J by 3 bases, with 5 bases left in between. The CDR3 covers 12 residues.

In this sample, this clonotype turned up many times. This chain connects TRBV7-9 to TRBJ2-7; possibly TRBD2 for D (7 bases). The V and J ends lost 1 base and 9 bases respectively, with 13 bases between them. The germline V gene encodes CDR1 SEHNR and CDR2 FQNEAQ (reference sequence). This CDR3 has 13 residues. For the CDR3, the DNA is TGTGCCAGCAGCTTAGGGGGGGGCGCCTCGCAGTACTTC. It yields the protein CASSLGGGASQYF.

Comment on this clonotype: Since a much larger clone is just one base distant, this may be a read error. This chain joins TRBV7-6 and TRBJ1-5, with 7 positions matching TRBD1. Germline CDR1 SGHVS, CDR2 FNYEAQ. V lost 4 bases and J lost 13; bases outside the gene matches: 13. CDR3 length: 14 residues. CDR3 residues: CASSSDRFAPVQHF. The CDR3 DNA reads as TGTGCCAGCAGCTCGGACAGGTTCGCCCCCGTACAGCATTTT.

For this clonotype: One end of the junction fails to match germline, which may point to a read error. The CDR3 DNA sequence: TGTGCCAGCAGTTACTCGACAGGCAGGGGGCAAATCGGCTATGGCAACACCTTC. It codes for CASSYSTGRGQIGYGNTF. The rearrangement links TRBV6-6 to TRBJ1-2; TRBD1 agrees at 8 bases. The CDR3 runs 18 residues. Per germline, CDR1 MNHNY and CDR2 SVGAGI (reference sequence).

In its sample, this clonotype was seen a few times. V is TRBV4-1 and J is TRBJ2-1, with a tentative D call TRBD2 (5 bases). This CDR3 comprises 16 residues. The V gene's germline CDR1 is MGHRA and CDR2 YSYEKL. Trimming removed 4 bases at V and 12 bases at J, with 25 bases between. Here the CDR3 DNA reads TGCGCCAGCAGCCCGACCGAGGTGGATTCCGGTCGGGGGCAGTTCTTC. Its protein product is CASSPTEVDSGRGQFF.

The V and J genes are TRBV29-1 and TRBJ2-1; perhaps TRBD2 as D (6 bases). Germline assignment: CDR1 SQVTM and CDR2 ANQGSEA. The CDR3 contains 16 residues. V was trimmed by 6 bases and J by 0 bases, leaving 18 bases between them. The CDR3 DNA is TGCAGCGTGGTGACGGGGGTGGGGAGCTCCTACAATGAGCAGTTCTTC. It encodes CSVVTGVGSSYNEQFF.

With respect to this clonotype: A clone one base away is much larger, so this may be a read error. The rearrangement links TRBV7-8 to TRBJ1-4; D gene uncertain. Trimming cost V 1 base and J 7 bases, with 13 bases left between them. Germline values: CDR1 SGHVS, CDR2 FQNEAQ. CDR3 length: 15 residues. CDR3 in DNA: TGTGCCAGCAGCTTAGAAGTATCTTACATTGAAAAACTGTTTTTT. Encoded protein: CASSLEVSYIEKLFF.

This clonotype has a handful of counts. CDR3 nucleotide sequence: TGTGCCAGCAGCAGGGACGGCCTAGGCGACGAGCAGTACTTC. This translates into CASSRDGLGDEQYF. The chain recombines TRBV11-2 with TRBJ2-7; D assignment may be TRBD1 or TRBD2 (5 bases each). This CDR3 is built from 14 residues. Trimming left V 5 bases short and J 5 bases short, with 16 bases between. Germline values: CDR1 SGHAT, CDR2 FQNNGV.

This clonotype has just a few counts. CDR3 sequence: CASSLGTSIDEQFF. The DNA for the CDR3 is TGTGCCAGCAGCTTGGGGACTAGCATCGATGAGCAGTTCTTC. J is TRBJ2-1 and V is TRBV5-6; 8 bases align to TRBD2. Per germline, CDR1 SGHDT and CDR2 YYEEEE. The ends lost 0 bases at V and 8 bases at J; junction bases unmatched: 4. The CDR3 length is 14 residues.

Of note for this clonotype: Being one base from a much bigger clone, this may be a read error. This chain joins TRBV7-9 and TRBJ2-7; D is undetermined. The CDR3 consists of 11 residues. The germline V gene has CDR1 SEHNR and CDR2 FQNEAQ (reference sequence). Here the CDR3 reads CAGSQGQAQYF. As DNA, the CDR3 is TGTGCCGGCAGCCAAGGCCAGGCGCAGTACTTC. Looking up the rest from reference TRBV7-9 and TRBJ2-7 gives the full variable domain: DTGVSQNPRHKITKRGQNVTFRCDPISEHNRLYWYRQTLGQGPEFLTYFQNEAQLEKSRLLSDRFSAERPKGSFSTLEIQRTEQGDSAMYLCAGSQGQAQYFGPGTRLTVT.

The chain links TRBV25-1 to TRBJ2-1, with a weak D call TRBD2 (5 bases). Trimming stripped 3 bases from V and 3 bases from J, with 9 bases between. Germline V gene data show CDR1 as MGHDK and CDR2 as SYGVNS. The CDR3 covers 14 residues. CDR3 bases: TGTGCCAGCAGTGACCTGGGGAGCTACAATGAGCAGTTCTTC. Translation: CASSDLGSYNEQFF.

Worth noting for this clonotype: As the CDR3 is not closed by the conserved phenylalanine or tryptophan, this likely results from a read error. The chain employs TRBV28 and TRBJ1-1; maybe TRBD1 (6 bases). Germline V gene lookup returns CDR1 MDHEN and CDR2 SYDVKM. The germline V and J ends were trimmed by 5 bases and 9 bases, with 13 bases remaining between them. The CDR3 runs to 12 residues. CDR3 sequence: CASSLNRVQAFY. The CDR3 DNA reads TGTGCCAGCAGTCTGAACAGGGTTCAAGCTTTCTAT.

The chain uses TRBV13 and TRBJ2-2, with a tentative D call TRBD2 (6 bases). Between the trimmed V and J ends, which lost 5 bases and 7 bases, there was a span of 14 bases. The CDR3 consists of 14 residues. Germline V gene sequence: CDR1 PRHDT, CDR2 FYEKMQ (reference sequence). The CDR3 here is CASSIGLAIGELFF. For the CDR3, the DNA is TGTGCCAGCAGCATCGGCCTAGCGATCGGGGAGCTGTTTTTT.

About this clonotype: A much more abundant neighbour one base away suggests this may be a read error. The chain couples TRBV4-3 to TRBJ2-3, with TRBD1 as a possible D gene (6 bases). The CDR3 is 14 residues long. Germline-derived CDR1 and CDR2 are LGHNA and YSLEER. In DNA form, the CDR3 reads TGCGCCAGCTGCCAATTTAGGGGGTTAGATACGCAGTATTTT. It specifies CASCQFRGLDTQYF.

V and J are TRBV7-9 and TRBJ2-7; D is unresolved. Trimming took 3 bases from V and 4 from J, leaving 7 bases between them. Germline CDR1 is SEHNR and CDR2 is FQNEAQ (reference sequence). This CDR3 has 12 amino acids. The DNA for the CDR3 is TGTGCCAGCAGCTTCCTTAGTTACGAGCAGTACTTC. Amino acids: CASSFLSYEQYF.

The chain employs TRBV5-5 and TRBJ2-7; no clear D. V was pared by 4 bases and J by 4 bases, with 12 bases between. The CDR3 runs to 13 residues. The germline V gene encodes CDR1 SGHKS and CDR2 YYEKEE (reference sequence). The CDR3 nucleotides are TGTGCCAGCAGCCCCGGTACGCCTTACGAGCAGTACTTC. This sequence encodes CASSPGTPYEQYF.